Each of the 20 T cell receptor beta chains below was sequenced from the same sample in a study of T cells in Graves' hyperthyroidism and ophthalmopathy. Amplification of TCR beta CDR3 regions was performed using RNA transcripts as template. TCR CDR3 regions were first amplified by RT-PCR with HTBI primers. TCRdb analysed the multiplex PCR reads with MiXCR anew, one entry per CDR3 protein. In the table there are 500,000 to 800,000 distinct CDR3 sequences, about 45% of which are singletons. Specimen: peripheral blood or thyroid tissue (not recorded which). All receptors derive from an adult man with Graves' disease, either hyperthyroidism or ophthalmopathy (not recorded which).

This clonotype was observed a few times. The genes are TRBV5-1 and TRBJ2-7; 7 bases map to TRBD2. The CDR3 consists of 14 residues. V dropped 7 bases and J dropped 4; count of bases not matched to a gene: 11. Germline CDR1 and CDR2: SGHRS and YFSETQ. In nucleotides, the CDR3 is TGCGCCAGCGGACCTAGGGAGGGAGGTTACGAGCAGTACTTC. This translates into CASGPREGGYEQYF.

The sample holds a few counts of this clonotype. The chain is built from TRBV12-3 or TRBV12-4 and TRBJ1-3; a possible D gene is TRBD1 (6 bases). The V and J ends lost 6 bases and 2 bases respectively, with 8 bases between them. This CDR3 spans 13 amino acids. Here the CDR3 reads CASRTGAGNTIYF. The CDR3 DNA is TGTGCCAGCAGGACAGGTGCTGGAAACACCATATATTTT.

Regarding this clonotype: Possible read error: a much larger clone is one base away. The rearrangement links TRBV13 to TRBJ1-1, with 10 bases fitting TRBD1. Unmatched junction bases numbered 4, after V lost 5 bases and J lost 4 bases. Germline CDR1 and CDR2: PRHDT and FYEKMQ (reference sequence). The CDR3 length is 14 residues. The CDR3 sequence is CASSPWTGGTEAFF. In DNA form, the CDR3 reads TGTGCCAGCAGCCCCTGGACAGGGGGCACTGAAGCTTTCTTT.

This clonotype has a count of ten or more. The rearrangement links TRBV7-2 to TRBJ1-1, with TRBD1 identical over 7 bases. Looked up from germline, CDR1 is SGHTA and CDR2 is FQGNSA. Trimming at V came to 5 bases and at J to 11 bases, leaving 17 bases not matched to a gene. This CDR3 contains 15 residues. CDR3 DNA sequence: TGTGCCAGCAGCACTGGCGGGACAGCAAGCCTTGGTGCTTTCTTT. This codes for CASSTGGTASLGAFF. The variable domain in full, with the rest retrieved from reference TRBV7-2 and TRBJ1-1, is GAGVSQSPSNKVTEKGKDVELRCDPISGHTALYWYRQSLGQGLEFLIYFQGNSAPDKSGLPSDRFSAERTGGSVSTLTIQRTQQEDSAVYLCASSTGGTASLGAFFGQGTRLTVV.

The chain links TRBV7-9 to TRBJ2-7, with D possibly being TRBD2 (5 bases). Deletions cut 5 bases from V and 0 bases from J, with 17 bases between. CDR1 is SEHNR and CDR2 is FQNEAQ in the germline V gene (reference sequence). CDR3 length: 16 residues. CDR3 nucleotide sequence: TGTGCCAGCAGCCAACAGAGGGCAGGAGGCTCCTACGAGCAGTACTTC. Translated: CASSQQRAGGSYEQYF.

This clonotype was observed a handful of times. This chain uses TRBV7-8 with TRBJ2-7; D perhaps matches TRBD1 (6 bases). The CDR3 spans 14 residues. Germline V lookup: CDR1 SGHVS, CDR2 FQNEAQ. V shed 6 bases and J shed 2 bases, with 14 bases lying between them. The CDR3 DNA sequence: TGTGCCAGCAGTTTGATGAAGGGGGCCTACGAGCAGTACTTC. Protein product: CASSLMKGAYEQYF.

This chain links TRBV7-9 with TRBJ2-2; 7 bases map to TRBD1. V shed 5 bases and J 0 bases; nucleotides not matched to a gene: 6. The CDR3 is 16 amino acids. The germline V gene has CDR1 SEHNR and CDR2 FQNEAQ (reference sequence). CDR3 DNA sequence: TGTGCCAGCAGCACATGGACAGGAGCGAACACCGGGGAGCTGTTTTTT. Translation gives CASSTWTGANTGELFF.

The V call is TRBV2, the J call TRBJ1-5, with D possibly being TRBD1 (5 bases). The CDR3 sequence is 14 residues long. CDR1 is SNHLY and CDR2 is FYNNEI in the germline V gene. Trimming removed 5 bases from V and 9 bases from J, with 17 bases in between. For the CDR3, the DNA is TGTGCCAGCAGTTACGGGGCCGGGGCCGCGCCCCAGCATTTT. It specifies CASSYGAGAAPQHF.

A note on this clonotype: A much more abundant neighbour one base away suggests this may be a read error. The chain carries TRBV10-2 and TRBJ1-2; no clear D gene. Trimming removed 4 bases at V and 3 bases at J, with 15 bases between. The germline V gene encodes CDR1 WSHSY and CDR2 SAAADI. The CDR3 contains 15 residues. Here the CDR3 DNA reads TGCGCCAGCAGTGGAATGTTACAGATTGACTATGGCTACACCTTC. Protein sequence: CASSGMLQIDYGYTF.

The CDR3 reads CASSLGRPALANEKLFF. The DNA of the CDR3 is TGTGCCAGCAGCTTAGGACGACCGGCCTTGGCTAATGAAAAACTGTTTTTT. The gene calls are TRBV7-9 and TRBJ1-4; D remains ambiguous. V was trimmed by 1 base and J by 3 bases, leaving 15 bases between them. CDR3 length equals 17 residues. Germline V lookup: CDR1 SEHNR, CDR2 FQNEAQ (reference sequence).

The sample holds a few counts of this clonotype. This chain connects TRBV6-5 to TRBJ2-7; the D gene could be TRBD1 or TRBD2 (6 bases each). The V end lost 5 bases, the J end lost 6 bases, and 8 bases lay between the germline ends. The CDR3 spans 11 residues. Germline V gene sequence: CDR1 MNHEY, CDR2 SVGAGI. CDR3 residues: CASSGGGEQYF. CDR3 nucleotides: TGTGCCAGCAGTGGAGGGGGCGAGCAGTACTTC.

The V gene is TRBV20-1, the J gene TRBJ2-3; unclear D gene. Germline V gene sequence: CDR1 DFQATT, CDR2 SNEGSKA (reference sequence). The CDR3 consists of 15 residues. V shed 0 bases and J shed 0 bases, with 10 bases lying between them. The CDR3 DNA follows: TGCAGTGCTAGAGAGTCAGGCTTTAGCACAGATACGCAGTATTTT. It specifies CSARESGFSTDTQYF.

Remarks on this clonotype: Germline and junction disagree at one end, which may indicate a read error. The chain recombines TRBV19 with TRBJ2-2; D possibly uses TRBD1 or TRBD2 (5 bases each). CDR1 is LNHDA and CDR2 is SQIVND in the germline V gene (reference sequence). CDR3 size: 12 residues. The CDR3 protein is CARRAGTIELFF. The DNA for the CDR3 is TGTGCCCGTAGAGCAGGGACGATCGAGCTGTTTTTT.

This chain links TRBV20-1 with TRBJ1-1; D may be TRBD1 (5 bases). The CDR3 has 16 amino acids. Trimming stripped 0 bases from V and 4 bases from J, with 18 bases between. Germline CDR1 reads DFQATT; CDR2 reads SNEGSKA (reference sequence). CDR3 loop: CSARDLVDSAFTEAFF. CDR3 sequence (DNA): TGCAGTGCTAGAGATTTAGTTGACAGTGCCTTCACTGAAGCTTTCTTT.

This clonotype was recorded a few times. The chain employs TRBV6-1 and TRBJ1-1, with D maybe TRBD1 (5 bases). The CDR3 has 14 residues. Between the trimmed V and J ends, which lost 5 bases and 0 bases, there was a span of 10 bases. CDR1 MNHNS and CDR2 SASEGT come from the germline V gene. Here the CDR3 DNA reads TGTGCCAGCAGTAAGGGGCGCCTGAACACTGAAGCTTTCTTT. This encodes CASSKGRLNTEAFF.

This clonotype showed up many times. The chain combines TRBV12-3 or TRBV12-4 with TRBJ1-6, with 8 bases matching TRBD1. The CDR3 runs 15 residues. V gave up 6 bases and J gave up 9 bases; unmatched junction bases: 10. The CDR3: CASRSGTGVFSPLHF. The CDR3 nucleotides are TGTGCCAGCAGGTCCGGGACAGGAGTTTTTTCACCCCTCCACTTT.

V is TRBV7-2 and J is TRBJ1-4; D is ambiguous. Per the germline V gene, CDR1 is SGHTA and CDR2 is FQGNSA. The CDR3 consists of 15 residues. V dropped 5 bases and J dropped 5 bases, with 15 bases sitting between them. The CDR3 loop reads CASSQDPMVNEKLFF. In DNA form, the CDR3 reads TGTGCCAGCAGCCAAGATCCTATGGTCAATGAAAAACTGTTTTTT.

This clonotype was seen repeatedly, ten times or more. The chain is built from TRBV10-3 and TRBJ1-6; D is ambiguous. The V and J ends lost 0 bases and 7 bases respectively, with 4 bases between them. CDR3 length: 13 amino acids. CDR1 is ENHRY and CDR2 is SYGVKD in the germline V gene. The chain's CDR3 is CAISESENSPLHF. The CDR3 DNA reads as TGTGCCATCAGTGAGTCCGAGAATTCACCCCTCCACTTT.

This clonotype was observed many times. This chain links TRBV7-2 with TRBJ2-5; 13 bases fit TRBD2. With 5 bases clipped from V and 4 bases from J, the junction kept 13 bases outside the gene matches. The CDR3 length is 18 residues. Germline assignment: CDR1 SGHTA and CDR2 FQGNSA. Written as DNA, the CDR3 is TGTGCCAGCAGCACGGGACTAGCGGGGCCCTTCTGGGGAGAGACCCAGTACTTC. This sequence encodes CASSTGLAGPFWGETQYF.

This clonotype was counted ten times or more. V usage is TRBV7-9 and J usage is TRBJ1-1; maybe TRBD1 (6 bases). Trimming removed 3 bases from V and 1 base from J, with 12 bases in between. CDR3 size: 15 residues. Germline V lookup: CDR1 SEHNR, CDR2 FQNEAQ (reference sequence). Written as DNA, the CDR3 is TGTGCCAGCAGCTTGGCCGGGGGCACGAACACTGAAGCTTTCTTT. Amino acids: CASSLAGGTNTEAFF.